This is a list of T cell receptor beta chains from one sample in a study of shared clonotypes between healthy human individuals. The repertoire was sequenced with immunoSEQ multiplex PCR; TCRdb's copy has only in-frame clones and lacks some. The sample consists of hundreds of thousands of clones, just over 90% of them appearing once. The sample consisted of naive CD8+ T cells sorted from blood. These receptor sequences come from a man aged 25-45 years in good health. Each CDR3 is given with its conserved first and last residue. D genes are given only for firm matches. Some rows have no size entry. The others give once, few or many, or a class for an expanded clone.

J | D | V | size | DNA | CDR3
TRBJ2-3 | NA | TRBV19 | NA | TGTGCCAGTAGTATAGACGGCAGCCCAACAGGAACAGATACGCAGTATTTT | CASSIDGSPTGTDTQYF
TRBJ2-7 | NA | TRBV7-8 | NA | TGTGCCAGCAGCCCCCCGCAGGGGGGGCACGAGCAGTACTTC | CASSPPQGGHEQYF
TRBJ2-2 | TRBD1 | TRBV5-5 | NA | TGTGCCAGCAGCTGGACAGGGCGAACCGGGGAGCTGTTTTTT | CASSWTGRTGELFF
TRBJ2-7 | NA | TRBV6-1 | NA | TGTGCCAGCAGTGAAGGGACAGACCTCTACGAGCAGTACTTC | CASSEGTDLYEQYF
TRBJ2-7 | TRBD2 | TRBV5-4 | NA | TGTGCCAGCAGACTAGCGGGTACCTACGAGCAGTACTTC | CASRLAGTYEQYF
TRBJ2-1 | TRBD1 | TRBV14 | NA | TGTGCCAGCAGCGAATTGGGACAGGTATCTGAGCAGTTCTTC | CASSELGQVSEQFF
TRBJ2-1 | NA | TRBV11-2 | NA | TGTGCCAGCAGCCGAGGGGGAGATGAGCAGTTCTTC | CASSRGGDEQFF
TRBJ2-3 | NA | TRBV27 | NA | TGTGCCAGCAGTTTATATACGGGTGGGGTCACAGATACGCAGTATTTT | CASSLYTGGVTDTQYF
TRBJ2-7 | NA | TRBV10-2 | once | TGCGCCACCCGACCCTCTGACTACGAGCAGTACTTC | CATRPSDYEQYF
TRBJ2-5 | NA | TRBV7-9 | NA | TGTGCCAGCAGCCAACAGTCAGCGGACCAAGAGACCCAGTACTTC | CASSQQSADQETQYF
TRBJ2-5 | TRBD2 | TRBV7-9 | NA | TGTGCCAGCAGCTTCCGGACTAGCGGCCAGCGGTACTTC | CASSFRTSGQRYF
TRBJ2-3 | NA | TRBV7-6 | NA | TGTGCCAGCAGCCCTACTAACACAGATACGCAGTATTTT | CASSPTNTDTQYF
TRBJ2-3 | TRBD2 | TRBV7-6 | NA | TGTGCCAGCAGCTTAGTTGGGACTAGCGGGAGGGAAACCACAGATACGCAGTATTTT | CASSLVGTSGRETTDTQYF
TRBJ2-7 | NA | TRBV5-5 | NA | TGTGCCAGCAGCTTGGTTGCAGGGGGGACCTACGAGCAGTACTTC | CASSLVAGGTYEQYF
TRBJ2-7 | NA | TRBV11-2 | NA | TGTGCCAGCAGCTTAGTCGCAGGTTCCTACGAGCAGTACTTC | CASSLVAGSYEQYF
TRBJ2-7 | TRBD1 | TRBV6-1 | NA | TGTGCCACCCCGACAGGGGACGCGGGGGAGCAGTACTTC | CATPTGDAGEQYF
TRBJ2-1 | NA | TRBV4-1 | NA | TGCGCCAGCAGCCCAGAGGGAGAAACATACAATGAGCAGTTCTTC | CASSPEGETYNEQFF
TRBJ1-5 | TRBD1 | TRBV27 | NA | TGTGCCAGCAGTACCACAGGGGTATATCAGCCCCAGCATTTT | CASSTTGVYQPQHF
TRBJ2-1 | NA | TRBV6-4 | NA | TGTGCCAGCAGTGACTATCAGGGTGGTGTCCCCTACAATGAGCAGTTCTTC | CASSDYQGGVPYNEQFF
TRBJ2-1 | TRBD2 | TRBV27 | NA | TGTGCCAGCAGCCTAGCCCCGGGACTAGCGGGAATCTGGGACAATGAGCAGTTCTTC | CASSLAPGLAGIWDNEQFF
TRBJ2-3 | TRBD2 | TRBV7-8 | NA | TGTGCCAGCAGCAACCTGTTGGGGGGCGCTAGCGGGACTACGCAGTATTTT | CASSNLLGGASGTTQYF
TRBJ1-4 | TRBD1 | TRBV4-1 | once | TGCGCCAGCAGAAATCCCGGGACAGGGTACGAAAAACTGTTTTTT | CASRNPGTGYEKLFF
TRBJ1-5 | NA | TRBV6-5 | NA | TGTGCCAGCAGGCCGACAGTAAGCAATCAGCCCCAGCATTTT | CASRPTVSNQPQHF
TRBJ2-1 | NA | TRBV7-8 | NA | TGTGCCAGCAGCGCCCAGCCCGTAACTCTCTACAATGAGCAGTTCTTC | CASSAQPVTLYNEQFF
TRBJ1-2 | NA | TRBV5-1 | NA | TGCGCCAGCAGCTGGGAAATAGGGACACTTGATGGCTACACCTTC | CASSWEIGTLDGYTF
TRBJ2-7 | NA | TRBV4-1 | NA | TGCGCCAGCAGCCAACTTGGGACATCCCCCTCCTACGAGCAGTACTTC | CASSQLGTSPSYEQYF
TRBJ2-7 | NA | TRBV6-1 | NA | TGTGCCAGCAGTGCACTAGGAGGGTCCTACGAGCAGTACTTC | CASSALGGSYEQYF